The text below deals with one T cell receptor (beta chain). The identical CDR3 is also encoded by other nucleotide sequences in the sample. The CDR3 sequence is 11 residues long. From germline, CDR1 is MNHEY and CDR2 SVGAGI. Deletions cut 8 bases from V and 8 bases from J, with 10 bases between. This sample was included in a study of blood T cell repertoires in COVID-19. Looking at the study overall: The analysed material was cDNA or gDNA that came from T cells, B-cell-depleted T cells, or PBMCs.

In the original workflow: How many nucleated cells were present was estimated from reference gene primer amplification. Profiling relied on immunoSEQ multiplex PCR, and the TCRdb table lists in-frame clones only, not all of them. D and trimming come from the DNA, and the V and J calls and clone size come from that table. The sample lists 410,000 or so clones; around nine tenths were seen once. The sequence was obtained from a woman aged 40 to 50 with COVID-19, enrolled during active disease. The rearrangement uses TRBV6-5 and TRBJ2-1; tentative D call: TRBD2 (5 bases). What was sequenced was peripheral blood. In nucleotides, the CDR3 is TGTGCCAGCTCGAGGGTCGATGAGCAGTTCTTC. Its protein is CASSRVDEQFF.